The rows below give T cell receptor beta chains drawn from one sample of a study of CXCR3 chemokines and chemotherapy response in bladder cancer. MiXCR was run by TCRdb on the PCR reads, yielding one entry per CDR3 protein. Of 8,000 to 10,000 distinct CDR3 sequences listed, 23% are singletons. Sample acquisition took place from a patient whose treatment included neoadjuvant chemotherapy. Receptors were obtained from a human donor with bladder cancer that did not respond to neoadjuvant chemotherapy. The CDR3 runs from the conserved cysteine through the conserved F or W. D genes are given only for firm matches. Some rows mark clone size as missing; the rest say once, few, many or name a class of expanded clone.

many TRBJ1-4 TRBV12-3/TRBV12-4 - CASSHGANFFNEKLFF TGTGCCAGCAGTCACGGGGCAAACTTTTTTAATGAAAAACTGTTTTTT
many TRBJ2-7 TRBV20-1 - CSARGAPGSYEQYF TGCAGTGCTAGGGGGGCCCCGGGTTCCTACGAGCAGTACTTC
medium-sized TRBJ1-2 TRBV7-9 - CASSTRDGVDGYTF TGTGCCAGCAGCACCCGGGACGGGGTGGATGGCTACACCTTC
many TRBJ2-3 TRBV18 TRBD1 CASSLTMGQGTDTQYF TGTGCCAGCTCACTAACAATGGGACAGGGTACAGATACGCAGTATTTT
few TRBJ2-2 TRBV20-1 TRBD1 CSALQARDRDTGELFF TGCAGTGCTCTACAGGCCCGGGACAGAGACACCGGGGAGCTGTTTTTT
many TRBJ2-3 TRBV7-3 - CASSLIGGHSTDTQYF TGTGCCAGCAGCTTAATCGGGGGGCATAGCACAGATACGCAGTATTTT
many TRBJ2-7 TRBV20-1 - CSATSQDISYEQYF TGCAGTGCTACAAGCCAGGATATCTCCTACGAGCAGTACTTC
many TRBJ2-1 TRBV6-5 - CASSSGLRGEQFF TGTGCCAGCAGTTCGGGACTCCGGGGTGAGCAGTTCTTC
medium-sized TRBJ2-3 TRBV6-1 TRBD1 CASSEARGQGRTDTQYF TGTGCCAGCAGTGAGGCACGGGGACAGGGGAGGACAGATACGCAGTATTTT
medium-sized TRBJ1-3 TRBV6-1 - CASSEGSGEADTIYF TGTGCCAGCAGTGAAGGGTCAGGGGAGGCCGACACCATATATTTT
many TRBJ1-1 TRBV20-1 TRBD1 CSARGGVGTDDTEAFF TGCAGTGCTAGGGGGGGTGTCGGGACAGACGACACTGAAGCTTTCTTT
- TRBJ2-5 TRBV7-2 - CASSRRGAGRVETQYF TGTGCCAGCAGCCGCAGGGGGGCGGGGAGGGTAGAGACCCAGTACTTC
many TRBJ2-3 TRBV28 TRBD2 CASSRYLAGGGTDTQYF TGTGCCAGCAGCCGCTACCTAGCGGGGGGCGGCACAGATACGCAGTATTTT
medium-sized TRBJ1-6 TRBV18 - CASSRSGGRANSPLHF TGTGCCAGCTCACGGTCGGGGGGCAGGGCTAATTCACCCCTCCACTTT
medium-sized TRBJ1-1 TRBV5-4 TRBD1 CASSPGQGARLNTEAFF TGTGCCAGCAGCCCCGGACAGGGGGCTCGATTGAACACTGAAGCTTTCTTT
medium-sized TRBJ2-6 TRBV27 - CASSLGHLTGVLTF TGTGCCAGCAGTCTCGGACACCTCACGGGTGTCCTGACTTTC
many TRBJ1-2 TRBV29-1 TRBD1 CSVRTGGNYGYTF TGCAGCGTACGGACAGGGGGCAACTATGGCTACACCTTC
many TRBJ1-1 TRBV12-3/TRBV12-4 - CASSLRGAEAFF TGTGCCAGCAGTTTGAGGGGAGCTGAAGCTTTCTTT
many TRBJ2-4 TRBV25-1 TRBD2 CASSWGGSAKNIQYF TGTGCCAGCAGTTGGGGGGGGTCGGCCAAAAACATTCAGTACTTC
many TRBJ1-4 TRBV18 TRBD1 CASSGGTEINEKLFF TGTGCCAGCTCCGGAGGGACAGAGATAAATGAAAAACTGTTTTTT
medium-sized TRBJ1-6 TRBV27 - CASSSTGGFNSPLHF TGTGCCAGCAGCTCCACCGGGGGGTTTAATTCACCCCTCCACTTT
- TRBJ1-1 TRBV20-1 - CSPGEGHRNTEAFF TGCAGTCCCGGGGAGGGACACCGGAACACTGAAGCTTTCTTT
medium-sized TRBJ1-1 TRBV19 TRBD1 CASILSRGGTEAFF TGTGCCAGTATTCTCTCCAGGGGGGGAACTGAAGCTTTCTTT
many TRBJ1-4 TRBV12-3/TRBV12-4 - CASRLALVGEKLFF TGTGCCAGCAGGCTAGCACTCGTGGGGGAAAAACTGTTTTTT